The rows below give T cell receptor beta chains drawn from one sample of a study of spatial heterogeneity in lung cancer. MiXCR, run by TCRdb on the 5' RACE reads, gives a single entry per CDR3 protein. The sample shows nearly 95,000 distinct CDR3 sequences, roughly a fifth of them seen only once. The sample consisted of PBMCs, taken at follow-up. The receptors were gathered from a male donor with early-stage non-small cell lung cancer. CDR3s include the opening cysteine and the closing phenylalanine or tryptophan. A D gene is named only where the DNA matches it firmly. Only part of the rows carry a size: once, few, many, or a class if the clone is expanded.

>many|-|TRBJ1-3|TRBV7-7
CASSSGSGNTIYF
TGTGCCAGCAGCTCAGGGTCTGGAAACACCATATATTTT
>-|-|TRBJ1-1|TRBV9
CASSVGGQNTEAFF
TGTGCCAGCAGCGTAGGGGGACAGAACACTGAAGCTTTCTTT
>few|-|TRBJ1-1|TRBV3-1
CASSPVRGITEAFF
TGTGCCAGCAGCCCAGTACGCGGGATCACTGAAGCTTTCTTT
>many|TRBD1|TRBJ1-2|TRBV6-5
CASRKTGTNYGYTF
TGTGCCAGCAGGAAGACAGGGACTAACTATGGCTACACCTTC
>-|-|TRBJ1-2|TRBV10-3
CAISEGGSYYGYTF
TGTGCCATCAGTGAGGGAGGTTCCTACTATGGCTACACCTTC
>few|-|TRBJ2-1|TRBV12-5
CASGSLTAYNEQFF
TGTGCTAGTGGTTCCCTGACTGCCTACAATGAGCAGTTCTTC
>-|-|TRBJ2-7|TRBV7-6
CASSFRGGYEQYF
TGTGCCAGCAGCTTCAGGGGAGGGTACGAGCAGTACTTC
>few|-|TRBJ2-2|TRBV11-3
CASSPGLLFGELFF
TGTGCCAGCAGCCCGGGACTGTTGTTCGGGGAGCTGTTTTTT
>few|-|TRBJ1-6|TRBV3-1
CASSQVRDNSPLHF
TGTGCCAGCAGCCAAGTTCGGGATAACTCACCCCTCCACTTT
>-|-|TRBJ2-7|TRBV7-9
CASSLGGLQAYEQYF
TGTGCCAGCAGCCTGGGCGGGCTACAAGCCTACGAGCAGTACTTC
>few|TRBD1|TRBJ1-2|TRBV7-8
CASTLRQGLSYGYTF
TGTGCCAGCACCTTACGACAGGGGTTGAGCTATGGCTACACCTTC
>few|-|TRBJ1-6|TRBV7-6
CASSLNTPGGSYNSPLHF
TGTGCCAGCAGCTTAAACACCCCCGGTGGGTCCTATAATTCACCCCTCCACTTT
>few|TRBD1|TRBJ2-3|TRBV4-3
CASSRGTGVGTDTQYF
TGCGCCAGCAGCCGAGGGACAGGGGTGGGCACAGATACGCAGTATTTT
>few|-|TRBJ2-5|TRBV20-1
CSARVSSQETQYF
TGCAGTGCTAGAGTTAGCTCTCAAGAGACCCAGTACTTC
>few|-|TRBJ2-1|TRBV2
CASALAPSSEQFF
TGTGCCAGCGCTCTAGCGCCTTCGTCGGAGCAGTTCTTC
>many|TRBD1|TRBJ2-2|TRBV7-9
CASSSGTGPTGELFF
TGTGCCAGCAGCTCAGGGACAGGGCCGACCGGGGAGCTGTTTTTT
>-|-|TRBJ2-3|TRBV5-8
CASSLTGTSTDTQYF
TGTGCCAGCAGCTTAACAGGGACTAGCACAGATACGCAGTATTTT
>many|-|TRBJ1-1|TRBV7-9
CASSPREAAGVNTEAFF
TGTGCCAGCAGCCCGAGGGAGGCAGCAGGGGTCAACACTGAAGCTTTCTTT
>-|-|TRBJ1-1|TRBV19
CASSSRPLVGGFRAFF
TGTGCCAGTAGTAGCCGGCCATTGGTGGGCGGGTTTCGAGCTTTCTTT
>-|-|TRBJ2-1|TRBV5-1
CASSLLGTPSEQFF
TGCGCCAGCAGCTTGTTAGGGACTCCGTCGGAGCAGTTCTTC
>-|-|TRBJ2-2|TRBV5-1
CASSLASGTGELFF
TGCGCCAGCAGCTTGGCCTCGGGAACCGGGGAGCTGTTTTTT
>-|-|TRBJ2-3|TRBV18
CASSELFTDTQYF
TGTGCCAGCTCAGAACTATTCACAGATACGCAGTATTTT
>-|-|TRBJ1-2|TRBV2
CASKAPNYGYTF
TGTGCCAGCAAGGCCCCTAACTATGGCTACACCTTC
>many|TRBD1|TRBJ2-3|TRBV20-1
CSARESSTGTGFTDTQYF
TGCAGTGCTAGAGAAAGTTCTACCGGGACAGGGTTCACAGATACGCAGTATTTT
>-|-|TRBJ2-3|TRBV10-3
CAISASSADTQYF
TGTGCCATCAGTGCCAGTTCGGCAGATACGCAGTATTTT
>few|-|TRBJ1-2|TRBV6-5
CASSYVRNYGYTF
TGTGCCAGCAGTTATGTTCGCAACTATGGCTACACCTTC
>-|-|TRBJ1-3|TRBV20-1
CSAGGSTRNTIYF
TGCAGTGCTGGGGGGTCGACACGTAACACCATATATTTT
>few|TRBD2|TRBJ2-5|TRBV20-1
CSAILAGVKTQYF
TGCAGTGCTATTTTAGCGGGAGTGAAGACCCAGTACTTC
>few|TRBD2|TRBJ2-3|TRBV19
CASSTGPRGRGQYF
TGTGCCAGTAGTACCGGGCCCCGGGGGAGGGGGCAGTATTTT
>-|-|TRBJ1-5|TRBV6-5
CASSRWGDNQPQHF
TGTGCCAGCAGTCGGTGGGGGGACAATCAGCCCCAGCATTTT
>-|TRBD1|TRBJ2-2|TRBV20-1
CSAAAGTGTGELFF
TGCAGTGCCGCTGCCGGGACAGGCACCGGGGAGCTGTTTTTT
>few|-|TRBJ2-2|TRBV29-1
CSSYGGHTGELFF
TGCAGCTCATACGGGGGCCACACCGGGGAGCTGTTTTTT
>many|-|TRBJ2-7|TRBV3-1
CASSPNRAVTEQYF
TGTGCCAGCAGCCCCAACCGGGCCGTCACCGAGCAGTACTTC
>few|-|TRBJ1-1|TRBV2
CASILQGVAEAFF
TGTGCCAGCATCTTACAGGGAGTGGCTGAAGCTTTCTTT
>many|TRBD2|TRBJ2-3|TRBV10-1
CASSDSGRGTDTQYF
TGCGCCAGCAGTGACAGCGGGAGAGGCACAGATACGCAGTATTTT
>few|TRBD1|TRBJ1-5|TRBV6-1
CASSGRQGYSNQPQHF
TGTGCCAGCAGTGGACGACAGGGCTATAGCAATCAGCCCCAGCATTTT
>-|TRBD1|TRBJ2-3|TRBV27
CASRRDRGRASTDTQYF
TGTGCCAGTAGGCGGGACAGGGGTCGGGCTAGCACAGATACGCAGTATTTT
>few|TRBD1|TRBJ1-2|TRBV3-1
CASSQFGTGASGYTF
TGTGCCAGCAGCCAATTCGGGACAGGGGCAAGTGGCTACACCTTC
>-|-|TRBJ2-1|TRBV29-1
CSVEPYNEQFF
TGCAGCGTTGAACCCTACAATGAGCAGTTCTTC
>few|-|TRBJ1-4|TRBV9
CASSFREGANEKLFF
TGTGCCAGCAGCTTCCGGGAGGGAGCTAATGAAAAACTGTTTTTT
>-|-|TRBJ2-2|TRBV27
CASSFEHMNTGELFF
TGTGCCAGCAGTTTCGAGCACATGAACACCGGGGAGCTGTTTTTT
>-|-|TRBJ2-5|TRBV20-1
CSAPPPFGTASETQYF
TGCAGTGCTCCCCCTCCGTTCGGGACCGCCTCGGAAACCCAGTACTTC
>-|-|TRBJ2-7|TRBV11-2
CASSFDISPEQYF
TGTGCCAGCAGCTTCGATATTTCTCCCGAGCAGTACTTC
>few|-|TRBJ1-1|TRBV4-1
CASSIKPNTEAFF
TGCGCCAGCAGCATCAAGCCAAACACTGAAGCTTTCTTT
>-|-|TRBJ2-3|TRBV20-1
CSAMLGLRTDTQYF
TGCAGTGCAATGTTAGGACTACGCACAGATACGCAGTATTTT
>-|-|TRBJ2-6|TRBV2
CASSPTSALGANVLTF
TGTGCCAGCAGCCCTACATCGGCCCTCGGGGCCAACGTCCTGACTTTC
>many|TRBD2|TRBJ2-3|TRBV6-2/TRBV6-3
CASSRQRGSTDTQYF
TGTGCCAGCAGCCGACAGCGGGGGAGCACAGATACGCAGTATTTT
>few|-|TRBJ1-1|TRBV7-3
CASSLTVDTEAFF
TGTGCCAGCAGCTTAACTGTAGACACTGAAGCTTTCTTT
>-|-|TRBJ1-6|TRBV4-3
CVSSQEWAGASSYNSPLHF
TGCGTCAGCAGCCAAGAGTGGGCAGGGGCGAGCTCCTATAATTCACCCCTCCACTTT
>-|TRBD2|TRBJ2-5|TRBV6-5
CASSSQAASGSMGTQYF
TGTGCCAGCAGTTCCCAGGCGGCTAGCGGATCAATGGGGACCCAGTACTTC
>-|-|TRBJ2-3|TRBV2
CASKGPGTDTQYF
TGTGCCAGCAAGGGTCCAGGCACAGATACGCAGTATTTT
>few|-|TRBJ1-5|TRBV29-1
CSVGGGANQPQHF
TGCAGCGTGGGAGGGGGGGCGAATCAGCCCCAGCATTTT